This TCR beta chain appears in the sequencing data of a study of T cells in Graves' hyperthyroidism and ophthalmopathy. This clonotype was seen repeatedly, ten times or more. Its antigen is as yet unknown. Whole-study findings and limits: Among clonotypes expanded in thyroid above 0.001, most were also found in blood.

RNA transcripts provided the source from which TCR beta CDR3 regions were amplified. Primed by the HTBI set, a first-round RT-PCR was run on the TCR CDR3. Via MiXCR, TCRdb re-called the multiplex PCR reads, giving one row per CDR3 protein. The sample holds a few hundred thousand distinct CDR3 sequences, over 15% seen once. Patients having uncontrolled infection, another autoimmune disease, pregnancy or lactation were not included. Cells are PBMCs isolated from more than 8.5 ml of fresh blood. Sequencing was carried out using blood. The sequence derives from a woman aged 55-70 years with Graves' ophthalmopathy.

Here the CDR3 reads CASSPNPGQGAFEQYF. The CDR3 DNA reads as TGTGCCAGCAGCCCGAACCCAGGACAGGGGGCTTTCGAGCAGTACTTC. The rearrangement joins TRBV5-8 to TRBJ2-7; 11 nucleotides line up with TRBD1. CDR1 and CDR2 from the germline V gene are SGHTS and YDEGEE. V lost 4 bases and J lost 6; bases outside the gene matches: 12. CDR3 size: 16 residues.